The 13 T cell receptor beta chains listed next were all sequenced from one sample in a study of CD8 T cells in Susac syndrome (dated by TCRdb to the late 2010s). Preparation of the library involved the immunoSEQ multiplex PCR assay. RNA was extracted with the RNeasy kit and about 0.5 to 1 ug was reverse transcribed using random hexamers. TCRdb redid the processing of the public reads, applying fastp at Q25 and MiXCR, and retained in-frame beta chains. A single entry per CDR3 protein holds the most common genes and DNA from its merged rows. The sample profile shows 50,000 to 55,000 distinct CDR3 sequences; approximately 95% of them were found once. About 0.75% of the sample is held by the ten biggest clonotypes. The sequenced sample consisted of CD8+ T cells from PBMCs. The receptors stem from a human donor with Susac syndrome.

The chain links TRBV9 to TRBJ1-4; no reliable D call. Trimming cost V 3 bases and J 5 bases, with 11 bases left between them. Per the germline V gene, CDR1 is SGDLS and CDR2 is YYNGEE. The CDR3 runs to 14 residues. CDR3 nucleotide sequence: TGTGCCAGCAGCGCTCCAGGTGAAAATGAAAAACTGTTTTTT. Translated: CASSAPGENEKLFF. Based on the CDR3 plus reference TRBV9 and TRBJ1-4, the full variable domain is DSGVTQTPKHLITATGQRVTLRCSPRSGDLSVYWYQQSLDQGLQFLIQYYNGEERAKGNILERFSAQQFPDLHSELNLSSLELGDSALYFCASSAPGENEKLFFGSGTQLSVL.

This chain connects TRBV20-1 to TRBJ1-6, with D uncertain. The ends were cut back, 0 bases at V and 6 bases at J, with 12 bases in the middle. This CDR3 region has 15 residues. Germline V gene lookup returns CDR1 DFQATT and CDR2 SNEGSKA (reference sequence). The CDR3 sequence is CSAREIGLTNSPLHF. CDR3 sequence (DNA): TGCAGTGCTAGAGAAATCGGCCTGACTAATTCACCCCTCCACTTT.

CDR3 amino acids: CASSQVYDIQYF. DNA for the CDR3: TGTGCCAGCAGCCAAGTATATGACATTCAGTACTTC. This chain connects TRBV3-1 to TRBJ2-4; D ambiguous. The V gene lost 1 base and the J gene lost 8 bases, with 6 bases spanning the gap. The CDR3 totals 12 residues. Germline CDR1 is LGHDT and CDR2 is YNNKEL (reference sequence).

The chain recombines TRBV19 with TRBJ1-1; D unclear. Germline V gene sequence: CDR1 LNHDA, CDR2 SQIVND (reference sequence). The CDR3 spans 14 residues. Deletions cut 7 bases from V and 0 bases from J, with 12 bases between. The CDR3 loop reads CASIVRRMNTEAFF. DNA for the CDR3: TGTGCCAGTATCGTTCGTCGCATGAACACTGAAGCTTTCTTT.

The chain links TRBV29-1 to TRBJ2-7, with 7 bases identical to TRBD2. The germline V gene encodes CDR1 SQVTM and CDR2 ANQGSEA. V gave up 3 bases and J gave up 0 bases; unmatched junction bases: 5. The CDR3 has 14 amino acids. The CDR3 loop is CSVEIRGSSYEQYF. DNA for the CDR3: TGCAGCGTTGAGATTCGCGGGAGCTCCTACGAGCAGTACTTC.

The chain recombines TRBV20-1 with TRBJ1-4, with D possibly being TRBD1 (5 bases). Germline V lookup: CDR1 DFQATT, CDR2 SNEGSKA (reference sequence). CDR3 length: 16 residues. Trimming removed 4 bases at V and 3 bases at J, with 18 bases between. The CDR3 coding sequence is TGCAGTGCTACCTTGACAGACCTTGGGGCTAATGAAAAACTGTTTTTT. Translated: CSATLTDLGANEKLFF.

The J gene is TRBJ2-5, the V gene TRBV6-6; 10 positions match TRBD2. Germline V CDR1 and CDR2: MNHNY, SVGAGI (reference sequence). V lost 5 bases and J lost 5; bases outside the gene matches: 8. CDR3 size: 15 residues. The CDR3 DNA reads TGTGCCAGCAGTCCGAGCGGGGGGGCGGGGGAGACCCAGTACTTC. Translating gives CASSPSGGAGETQYF.

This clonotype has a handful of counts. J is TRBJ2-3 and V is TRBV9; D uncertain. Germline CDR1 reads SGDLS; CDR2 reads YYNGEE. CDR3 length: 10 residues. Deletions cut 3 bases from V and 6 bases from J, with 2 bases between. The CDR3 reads CASSGDTQYF. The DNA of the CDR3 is TGTGCCAGCAGCGGGGATACGCAGTATTTT.

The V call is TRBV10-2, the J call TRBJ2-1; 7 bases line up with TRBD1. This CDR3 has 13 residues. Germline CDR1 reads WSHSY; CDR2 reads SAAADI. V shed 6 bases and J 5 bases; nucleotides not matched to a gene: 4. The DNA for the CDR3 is TGCGCCAGCAGAGGGACAGCCCACAATGAGCAGTTCTTC. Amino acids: CASRGTAHNEQFF.

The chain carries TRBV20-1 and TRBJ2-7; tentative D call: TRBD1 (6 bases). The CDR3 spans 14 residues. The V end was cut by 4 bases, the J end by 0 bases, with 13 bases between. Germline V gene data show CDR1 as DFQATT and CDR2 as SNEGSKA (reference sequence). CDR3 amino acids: CSAKPGQSSYEQYF. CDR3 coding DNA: TGCAGTGCTAAACCGGGACAAAGCTCCTACGAGCAGTACTTC.

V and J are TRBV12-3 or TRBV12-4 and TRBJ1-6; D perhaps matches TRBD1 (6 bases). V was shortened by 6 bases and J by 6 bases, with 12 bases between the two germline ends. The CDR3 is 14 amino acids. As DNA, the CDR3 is TGTGCCAGCAGCTCCGACAGGATTAATTCACCCCTCCACTTT. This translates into CASSSDRINSPLHF.

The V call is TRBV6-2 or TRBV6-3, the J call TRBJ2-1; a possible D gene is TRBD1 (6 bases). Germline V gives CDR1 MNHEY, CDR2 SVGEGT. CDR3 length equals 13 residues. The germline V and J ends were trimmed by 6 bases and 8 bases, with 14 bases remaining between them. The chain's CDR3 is CASSPAGAHEQFF. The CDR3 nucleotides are TGTGCCAGCAGCCCTGCAGGGGCCCATGAGCAGTTCTTC.

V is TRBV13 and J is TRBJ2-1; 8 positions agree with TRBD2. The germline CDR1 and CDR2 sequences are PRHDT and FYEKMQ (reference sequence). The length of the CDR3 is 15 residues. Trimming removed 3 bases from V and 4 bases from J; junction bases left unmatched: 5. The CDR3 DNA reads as TGTGCCAGCAGCTTGCGGGGGGCGATGTACAATGAGCAGTTCTTC. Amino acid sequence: CASSLRGAMYNEQFF. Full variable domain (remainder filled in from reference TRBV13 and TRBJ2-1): AAGVIQSPRHLIKEKRETATLKCYPIPRHDTVYWYQQGPGQDPQFLISFYEKMQSDKGSIPDRFSAQQFSDYHSELNMSSLELGDSALYFCASSLRGAMYNEQFFGPGTRLTVL.